This T cell receptor (beta chain) was sequenced in a study of blood T cell repertoires in COVID-19. Study details: Sites in the United States, Italy and Spain provided acute and convalescent COVID-19 samples. The analysed material was cDNA or gDNA that came from T cells, B-cell-depleted T cells, or PBMCs.

V gave up 4 bases and J gave up 1 base, with 16 bases separating them. Germline CDR1 MNHEY, CDR2 SVGEGT. This CDR3 comprises 16 residues. This clone was recorded at least ten times. In the original processing: Counts of nucleated cells, estimated from reference gene primer amplification, were obtained. Only in-frame clones appear in the TCRdb table, and some are missing; sequencing was by immunoSEQ multiplex PCR. Clone size and V and J calls were adopted from that table, with D and trimming inferred from the DNA. The sample lists around 110,000 clones; about 80% were seen once. Material: peripheral blood. The chain links TRBV6-2 or TRBV6-3 to TRBJ1-1, with D tentatively TRBD1 (5 bases). The sequence was collected from a man aged 60 to 75 with active or convalescent COVID-19. The CDR3 coding sequence is TGTGCCAGCAGTTTATGGCAGGGATACAAGAACACTGAAGCTTTCTTT. Protein product: CASSLWQGYKNTEAFF.